Presented here are 13 T cell receptor beta chains from one specimen sequenced in a study of blood T cell repertoires in COVID-19. Assay: immunoSEQ multiplex PCR; the TCRdb copy retains only in-frame clones and omits some. This repertoire shows a few hundred thousand clones, about 85% found once; its top ten account for roughly 2.3%. Sequenced sample: peripheral blood. These receptors were collected from a man aged 18 to 29 with active or convalescent COVID-19.

The chain carries TRBV6-5 and TRBJ2-3, with D possibly being TRBD2 (6 bases). Germline-derived CDR1 and CDR2 are MNHEY and SVGAGI. Trimming removed 8 bases from V and 1 base from J, with 10 bases in between. This CDR3 has 13 residues. The CDR3 nucleotides are TGTGCCAGCTTCGCTAGCGGCACAGATACGCAGTATTTT. The encoded protein is CASFASGTDTQYF.

This clone has a single count. V usage is TRBV4-1 and J usage is TRBJ2-5, with 7 positions matching TRBD2. Germline V gives CDR1 MGHRA, CDR2 YSYEKL. After removal of 1 base from V and 5 bases from J, the junction contained 4 bases not matched to a gene. The CDR3 sequence is 14 residues long. Here the CDR3 reads CASSQARTSETQYF. The DNA of the CDR3 is TGCGCCAGCAGCCAAGCTCGGACTAGTGAGACCCAGTACTTC.

This clone was observed a handful of times. CDR3 region: CASSFNRVRTEAFF. CDR3 DNA sequence: TGTGCCAGCAGTTTCAACAGGGTTAGGACTGAAGCTTTCTTT. The rearrangement joins TRBV27 to TRBJ1-1; D may be TRBD1 (6 bases). Germline V gives CDR1 MNHEY, CDR2 SMNVEV (reference sequence). The CDR3 sequence is 14 residues long. Trimming shortened V by 3 bases and J by 5 bases, and 13 bases separated the two germline ends.

This clone was seen a single time. This chain connects TRBV28 to TRBJ2-6; tentatively, D is TRBD2 (6 bases). CDR3 length: 14 amino acids. V shed 8 bases and J shed 3 bases, with 11 bases lying between them. Germline V gene data show CDR1 as MDHEN and CDR2 as SYDVKM. The DNA for the CDR3 is TGTGCCAGCGAACCGGGGGATGGGGCCAACGTCCTGACTTTC. Translating gives CASEPGDGANVLTF.

The chain is built from TRBV5-1 and TRBJ2-3; 10 nucleotides agree with TRBD1. The CDR3 consists of 16 residues. Germline-derived CDR1 and CDR2 are SGHRS and YFSETQ. Trimming took 4 bases from V and 2 from J; bases not matched to a gene: 7. The CDR3 nucleotides read TGCGCCAGCAGCCCCGGGACAGGGGCCTACACAGATACGCAGTATTTT. This codes for CASSPGTGAYTDTQYF.

This rearrangement joins TRBV28 to TRBJ2-3; possible D gene TRBD1, 6 bases. The CDR3 is made up of 16 amino acids. The V and J ends lost 2 bases and 2 bases respectively, with 14 bases between them. Germline CDR1 and CDR2: MDHEN and SYDVKM. The CDR3 reads CASSLNQGLYTDTQYF. The CDR3 DNA reads as TGTGCCAGCAGTTTAAATCAGGGGCTTTACACAGATACGCAGTATTTT.

The chain carries TRBV24-1 and TRBJ1-2, with D hard to call. From germline, CDR1 is KGHDR and CDR2 SFDVKD. The CDR3 length is 12 residues. V was shortened by 7 bases and J by 2 bases, with 7 bases between the two germline ends. CDR3 sequence: CATSYFNYGYTF. CDR3 nucleotides: TGTGCCACCAGCTATTTCAACTATGGCTACACCTTC.

The chain carries TRBV29-1 and TRBJ2-1, with D tentatively TRBD1 (5 bases). V lost 1 base to trimming and J lost 5 bases, with 9 bases between them. Germline values: CDR1 SQVTM, CDR2 ANQGSEA. The CDR3 has 13 amino acids. CDR3 coding DNA: TGCAGCGTTGAAGGGGCCAGGGACAATGAGCAGTTCTTC. Its translation: CSVEGARDNEQFF.

This chain uses TRBV5-4 with TRBJ1-1; no clear D gene. Germline-derived CDR1 and CDR2 are SGHNT and YYREEE (reference sequence). CDR3 size: 13 residues. V was trimmed by 4 bases and J by 1 base, leaving 8 bases between them. CDR3 bases: TGTGCCAGCAGCCCAACAGCGAACACTGAAGCTTTCTTT. Encoded protein: CASSPTANTEAFF.

The chain carries TRBV11-2 and TRBJ2-3; possible D gene TRBD1, 5 bases. Between the trimmed V and J ends, which lost 5 bases and 2 bases, there was a span of 23 bases. This CDR3 is built from 18 residues. Looked up from germline, CDR1 is SGHAT and CDR2 is FQNNGV. The CDR3 is CASSATQRQTVDTDTQYF. In DNA, the CDR3 is TGTGCCAGCAGCGCAACTCAACGACAGACCGTGGACACAGATACGCAGTATTTT.

This chain uses TRBV5-1 with TRBJ2-3; a weak D match, TRBD2 (6 bases). Per germline, CDR1 SGHRS and CDR2 YFSETQ. CDR3 length: 12 residues. V lost 0 bases and J lost 12, with 11 bases in between. CDR3 in amino acids: CASSLDPGAQYF. The CDR3 DNA is TGCGCCAGCAGCTTGGATCCGGGAGCCCAGTATTTT.

This clone showed up just once. This rearrangement joins TRBV28 to TRBJ2-3; D ambiguous. Germline values: CDR1 MDHEN, CDR2 SYDVKM. V was pared by 2 bases and J by 3 bases, with 9 bases between. The CDR3 has 14 residues. For the CDR3, the DNA is TGTGCCAGCAGTTTACGAGATTCGACAGATACGCAGTATTTT. Amino acids: CASSLRDSTDTQYF.

The chain uses TRBV19 and TRBJ1-2; 7 nucleotides align to TRBD1. This CDR3 has 15 amino acids. V gave up 6 bases and J gave up 0 bases; unmatched junction bases: 7. Germline values: CDR1 LNHDA, CDR2 SQIVND (reference sequence). The CDR3 nucleotides are TGTGCCAGTAGGGTCTCGACAGGGACTAACTATGGCTACACCTTC. Protein sequence: CASRVSTGTNYGYTF.